This T cell receptor beta chain was captured by sequencing in a study of PD-1 blockade in classical Hodgkin lymphoma. Study findings and constraints: At baseline, newly diagnosed patients reportedly showed less TCR diversity than healthy donors. There remain no defined causes for the repertoire differences, which possibly reflect disease activity or prior therapy.

Trimming cost V 2 bases and J 3 bases, with 8 bases left between them. Germline V lookup: CDR1 SGHRS, CDR2 YFSETQ. This CDR3 contains 13 residues. Time point in this sample: newly diagnosed, previously untreated cHL patient sample. Researchers report purifying CD4+ T cells from thawed PBMCs by magnetic negative selection. TCRdb's copy holds only in-frame clones and misses some; the assay was immunoSEQ multiplex PCR. This sample has almost 20,000 clones, with around 81% found just once. In regard to this clone: Antigen unknown.

This TCR was sampled from a human donor with classical Hodgkin lymphoma. V gene TRBV5-1 combines with J gene TRBJ1-1; D is perhaps TRBD1 (5 bases). Sequencing input: CD4+ T cells from blood. The CDR3: CASSLTGDTEAFF. The CDR3 DNA reads as TGCGCCAGCAGCTTAACGGGGGACACTGAAGCTTTCTTT.